This TCR beta chain was recorded in a study of primary melanoma T cells and metastatic recurrence (dated by TCRdb to the early 2020s). Regarding the complete study: A total of some 200 primary melanomas made up the cohort, all of stage T2 to T4 and more than 1 mm thick. The T-cell fraction measured by TCR beta sequencing was weighed against progression-free survival, the clinical outcome chosen for the comparison. Whether T-cell fraction and T-cell repertoire clonality in primary melanoma tumors predicted patient outcome was tested in the study. The sequencing-derived T-cell fraction was compared with histopathological grading of tumor-infiltrating lymphocytes.

Receptors were amplified or captured by the immunoSEQ multiplex PCR assay. Primary melanoma tumor tissue was subjected to high-throughput sequencing of the T-cell receptor beta chain. Per the source publication's procedure: Repertoire analyses included TCRB CDR3 sharing between samples and the distribution of insertions and deletions. The predictive value of the T-cell fraction was ranked against histopathological variables by a gradient-boosted model. TCRdb retrieved this table from immuneACCESS and kept in-frame rearrangements only. Not all clones are present; in checked studies, unresolved V genes account for under half, and no reason is known for the remainder. V, J and clone size are taken as reported in that table, and D and trimming were inferred from the DNA itself. The sample table records about 300 clones; approximately 90% of these occur just once. The leading ten clones occupy 15% to 20% of the sample.

A word on this clone: Its recognized antigen is unknown. No per-base quality is available; no much larger clone lies one base away.

The investigation overall reported the following: A T-cell fraction above 20% appeared protective regardless of ulceration status, mitotic rate or nodal disease. The authors framed an effective T-cell-mediated antitumor response in primary melanoma only as a suggestion, not a demonstrated mechanism. Tumor T-cell fraction was reported to predict progression-free survival independently of thickness, ulceration, mitotic rate and age. Adding T-cell fraction to tumor thickness reportedly improved progression-free survival prediction more than adding any other histopathological variable.

Each patient's primary melanoma had been surgically resected and was viewed as potentially curable, though still at risk of metastatic recurrence. Taken from cysteine to phenylalanine, the CDR3 has 15 residues. The kept DNA is CDR3 alone, 45 bases in frame from the first base. A distance of 15 bases separates the germline ends of V and J, which lose 3 bases and 4 bases respectively. From the germline V gene, CDR1 is KGHSH and CDR2 is LQKENI. This sequence originates from a human donor with melanoma. This chain is built from TRBV18 and TRBJ1-2; a weak D assignment points to TRBD1 (5 bases agree). The sequenced sample consisted of melanoma tumor tissue. The CDR3 sequence is CASSPGTAGTYGYTF. The nucleotide sequence reads as follows: TGTGCCAGCTCACCTGGAACAGCAGGGACCTATGGCTACACCTTC.